Below, 27 T cell receptor beta chains from the same sample are listed, as sequenced in a study of cytomegalovirus exposure and HLA in healthy donors. The primer mix had 60 Vbeta and 13 Jbeta primers. Method: immunoSEQ multiplex PCR; TCRdb's copy keeps in-frame clones and lacks some. The sample contains 110,000 to 150,000 clones, roughly 74% of which appear only once. The specimen was PBMCs. All receptors derive from a woman between 18 and 29 years old in good health and CMV-seropositive.

The sample holds a few counts of this clone. V gene TRBV4-1 combines with J gene TRBJ1-1; possibly TRBD1 for D (5 bases). The CDR3 length is 21 residues. Germline CDR1 MGHRA, CDR2 YSYEKL. The germline V and J ends were trimmed by 2 bases and 0 bases, with 28 bases remaining between them. Here the CDR3 reads CASSQSSGRLTPGGLNTEAFF. The CDR3 coding sequence is TGCGCCAGCAGCCAATCTTCGGGGAGGCTCACCCCGGGGGGGTTGAACACTGAAGCTTTCTTT.

The chain links TRBV29-1 to TRBJ2-5; the D gene is possibly TRBD1 (7 bases). Per the germline V gene, CDR1 is SQVTM and CDR2 is ANQGSEA. The V end was cut by 5 bases, the J end by 11 bases, with 18 bases between. The CDR3 is made up of 12 amino acids. DNA of the CDR3: TGCAGCGTTCGACCCGACAGGGAGGAGCAGTACTTC. It translates to CSVRPDREEQYF.

The chain joins TRBV27 to TRBJ2-7, with D possibly TRBD2 on 6 matching bases. V lost 6 bases and J 0 bases, leaving 15 bases between the germline ends. Germline assignment: CDR1 MNHEY and CDR2 SMNVEV (reference sequence). CDR3 length: 15 amino acids. This CDR3 reads CASSSWRGRSYEQYF. The CDR3 region has the DNA TGTGCCAGCAGCTCTTGGAGGGGACGCTCCTACGAGCAGTACTTC.

The CDR3 DNA follows: TGTGCCAGCAGCTTAGGTGGAGCCCCCGGGGAGCTGTTTTTT. Translating gives CASSLGGAPGELFF. The gene calls are TRBV7-2 and TRBJ2-2; unclear D gene. This CDR3 is 14 amino acids long. V was clipped by 1 base and J by 6 bases, with 9 bases between them. The V gene's germline CDR1 is SGHTA and CDR2 FQGNSA.

V is TRBV18 and J is TRBJ1-5; D unresolved. V was pared by 5 bases and J by 4 bases, with 21 bases between. CDR3 length: 17 amino acids. CDR1 is KGHSH, CDR2 LQKENI, per germline. CDR3 residues: CASSKEGIGEFNQPQHF. As DNA, the CDR3 is TGTGCCAGCTCAAAGGAGGGTATTGGTGAATTTAATCAGCCCCAGCATTTT.

The J gene is TRBJ1-6, the V gene TRBV6-1; perhaps TRBD1 as D (5 bases). Trimming shortened V by 5 bases and J by 6 bases, and 11 bases separated the two germline ends. Germline V gene sequence: CDR1 MNHNS, CDR2 SASEGT. The CDR3 covers 14 residues. The CDR3 loop reads CASSLTAPNSPLHF. The CDR3 DNA sequence: TGTGCCAGCAGTTTGACAGCCCCTAATTCACCCCTCCACTTT.

J is TRBJ2-2 and V is TRBV11-3; no firm D call. Trimming cost V 0 bases and J 3 bases, with 11 bases left between them. Germline CDR1 reads SGHNT; CDR2 reads YENEEA. This CDR3 spans 16 amino acids. The CDR3 loop reads CASSLEREIHTGELFF. The CDR3 DNA follows: TGTGCCAGCAGCTTAGAACGAGAGATTCACACCGGGGAGCTGTTTTTT. Supplemented by reference TRBV11-3 and TRBJ2-2, the full variable domain reads EAGVVQSPRYKIIEKKQPVAFWCNPISGHNTLYWYLQNLGQGPELLIRYENEEAVDDSQLPKDRFSAERLKGVDSTLKIQPAELGDSAVYLCASSLEREIHTGELFFGEGSRLTVL.

The chain uses TRBV14 and TRBJ2-1; 8 positions match TRBD2. The CDR3 is 13 residues long. Germline V gene data show CDR1 as SGHDN and CDR2 as FVKESK. V lost 0 bases to trimming and J lost 14 bases; unmatched junction nucleotides: 6. The chain's CDR3 is CASSQEPSGREFF. CDR3 DNA: TGTGCCAGCAGCCAAGAACCGTCCGGGAGGGAGTTCTTC. Based on the CDR3 plus reference TRBV14 and TRBJ2-1, the full variable domain is EAGVTQFPSHSVIEKGQTVTLRCDPISGHDNLYWYRRVMGKEIKFLLHFVKESKQDESGMPNNRFLAERTGGTYSTLKVQPAELEDSGVYFCASSQEPSGREFFGPGTRLTVL.

The chain employs TRBV21-1 and TRBJ2-3; the D call in the table, TRBD2, was not verified against the DNA. TRBV21-1 is listed as a pseudogene. The CDR3 has 18 amino acids. CDR3 sequence (DNA): TGTGCCAGCAGCAGAGGACTAGAGAAGTGGCCCAACACAGATACGCAGTATTTT. Residues: CASSRGLEKWPNTDTQYF.

This clone has just a few counts. The V and J genes are TRBV18 and TRBJ2-1; maybe TRBD2 (7 bases). The CDR3 is made up of 13 amino acids. V shed 5 bases and J shed 12 bases, with 17 bases lying between them. Germline V CDR1 and CDR2: KGHSH, LQKENI. The CDR3 bases are TGTGCCAGCTCATCCCGGGGGGCACGGGGGCAGTTCTTC. Its translation is CASSSRGARGQFF.

The chain carries TRBV25-1 and TRBJ1-3, with D uncertain. The CDR3 totals 13 residues. Trimming removed 9 bases at V and 1 base at J, with 10 bases between. Germline-derived CDR1 and CDR2 are MGHDK and SYGVNS. The CDR3 DNA sequence: TGTGCCAGTACTGGTAGATCTGGAAACACCATATATTTT. It encodes CASTGRSGNTIYF. Combining the CDR3 with reference TRBV25-1 and TRBJ1-3 gives the whole variable domain EADIYQTPRYLVIGTGKKITLECSQTMGHDKMYWYQQDPGMELHLIHYSYGVNSTEKGDLSSESTVSRIRTEHFPLTLESARPSHTSQYLCASTGRSGNTIYFGEGSWLTVV.

This clone was recorded only once. The chain recombines TRBV2 with TRBJ2-1; 10 bases agree with TRBD1. Germline V gene data show CDR1 as SNHLY and CDR2 as FYNNEI. V gave up 7 bases and J gave up 10 bases; unmatched junction bases: 13. This CDR3 comprises 15 residues. CDR3 in amino acids: CASTARTGGLGEQFF. In DNA, the CDR3 is TGTGCCAGCACCGCTAGGACAGGGGGGCTAGGGGAGCAGTTCTTC.

This clone was found a few times. The chain recombines TRBV6-5 with TRBJ2-1; TRBD1 agrees at 7 bases. Germline V gives CDR1 MNHEY, CDR2 SVGAGI. With V trimmed by 6 bases and J by 5 bases, 7 bases remained unmatched. The CDR3 is made up of 14 amino acids. The CDR3 loop is CASSPIDRDNEQFF. The CDR3 coding sequence is TGTGCCAGCAGCCCCATCGACAGGGACAATGAGCAGTTCTTC.

V is TRBV4-2 and J is TRBJ2-7; TRBD1 matches 7 bases. The germline gives CDR1 LGHNA, CDR2 YNFKEQ. This CDR3 comprises 17 residues. After removal of 3 bases from V and 0 bases from J, the junction contained 11 bases not matched to a gene. In DNA form, the CDR3 reads TGTGCCAGCAGCCATACCCCGACGACAGGGAGCTCCTACGAGCAGTACTTC. It is translated as CASSHTPTTGSSYEQYF.

The chain is built from TRBV9 and TRBJ1-2; no definite D call. V was pared by 0 bases and J by 8 bases, with 17 bases between. From germline, CDR1 is SGDLS and CDR2 YYNGEE. This CDR3 is built from 15 residues. CDR3 residues: CASSVVEGWVGGYTF. In DNA form, the CDR3 reads TGTGCCAGCAGCGTAGTCGAGGGCTGGGTTGGCGGCTACACCTTC.

CDR3 loop: CASSQEQGFTDTQYF. CDR3 coding DNA: TGCGCCAGCAGCCAAGAGCAGGGGTTTACAGATACGCAGTATTTT. The chain uses TRBV4-1 and TRBJ2-3; perhaps TRBD1 as D (6 bases). The germline V gene encodes CDR1 MGHRA and CDR2 YSYEKL. The CDR3 is 15 residues long. Between the trimmed V and J ends, which lost 0 bases and 3 bases, there was a span of 10 bases.

This clone was counted a single time. V gene TRBV12-2 combines with J gene TRBJ2-6; the table's D call TRBD2 went unverified against the DNA. TRBV12-2 is reported as a pseudogene. The CDR3 length is 18 residues. In nucleotides, the CDR3 is TGTGCAAGTCGCTTAAGGGAGGGGGTGTACTCTGGGGCCAACGTCCTGACTTTC. It is translated as CASRLREGVYSGANVLTF.

The gene calls are TRBV28 and TRBJ1-1, with D maybe TRBD1 (5 bases). CDR1 and CDR2 from the germline V gene are MDHEN and SYDVKM. The germline V and J ends were trimmed by 4 bases and 4 bases, with 19 bases remaining between them. The CDR3 contains 16 residues. CDR3: CASSSPIGRGVTEAFF. CDR3 coding DNA: TGTGCCAGCAGTTCCCCCATCGGTAGGGGCGTCACTGAAGCTTTCTTT.

The rearrangement joins TRBV11-2 to TRBJ2-6; 7 nucleotides agree with TRBD1. The CDR3 is 15 amino acids. Unmatched junction bases numbered 1, after V lost 5 bases and J lost 0 bases. Germline loops: CDR1 SGHAT, CDR2 FQNNGV. The DNA of the CDR3 is TGTGCCAGCAGCCCAGGGGGCTCTGGGGCCAACGTCCTGACTTTC. It is translated as CASSPGGSGANVLTF.

The gene calls are TRBV6-5 and TRBJ2-7; tentative D call: TRBD1 (5 bases). CDR3 length: 15 amino acids. Trimming cost V 2 bases and J 6 bases, with 17 bases left between them. CDR1 is MNHEY, CDR2 SVGAGI, per germline. For the CDR3, the DNA is TGTGCCAGCAGTTACAGGGGATCTGAAGCTCGCGAGCAGTACTTC. As protein: CASSYRGSEAREQYF.

The CDR3 here is CASRAVLGGNQPQHF. CDR3 nucleotides: TGTGCCAGCAGGGCTGTTTTAGGAGGTAATCAGCCCCAGCATTTT. V and J are TRBV6-5 and TRBJ1-5; unclear D gene. This CDR3 region has 15 residues. V shed 6 bases and J shed 4 bases, with 16 bases lying between them. The V gene's germline CDR1 is MNHEY and CDR2 SVGAGI.

The chain uses TRBV28 and TRBJ2-7; TRBD1 aligns across 9 bases. The CDR3 totals 14 residues. Trimming removed 10 bases from V and 3 bases from J; junction bases left unmatched: 10. Germline assignment: CDR1 MDHEN and CDR2 SYDVKM. The CDR3 DNA is TGTGCCACCCGGGGAGGGGACAGGGTCTACGAGCAGTACTTC. As protein: CATRGGDRVYEQYF.

This sequence joins TRBV28 and TRBJ1-4, with TRBD1 as a possible D gene (6 bases). The germline CDR1 and CDR2 sequences are MDHEN and SYDVKM. The V end was cut by 4 bases, the J end by 5 bases, with 11 bases between. The length of the CDR3 is 14 residues. Here the CDR3 reads CASSWTVGNEKLFF. In DNA form, the CDR3 reads TGTGCCAGCAGTTGGACAGTGGGGAATGAAAAACTGTTTTTT.

The chain recombines TRBV6-9 with TRBJ2-5; no definite D call. Germline CDR1 and CDR2: MNHGY and SVAAGI. CDR3 size: 13 residues. The V end was cut by 8 bases, the J end by 6 bases, with 16 bases between. The CDR3 protein is CASGSSTIKTQYF. CDR3 nucleotide sequence: TGTGCCAGCGGATCCTCTACTATAAAGACCCAGTACTTC.

The rearrangement uses TRBV5-8 and TRBJ1-2; D ambiguous. Trimming shortened V by 4 bases and J by 0 bases, and 13 bases separated the two germline ends. Germline lookup yields CDR1 SGHTS and CDR2 YDEGEE. The CDR3 has 15 amino acids. CDR3: CASSMPTRANYGYTF. Here the CDR3 DNA reads TGTGCCAGCAGCATGCCTACGAGAGCTAACTATGGCTACACCTTC.

The CDR3 region is CASSLGGATGSETQYF. As DNA, the CDR3 is TGCGCCAGCAGCTTAGGGGGGGCCACTGGTTCGGAGACCCAGTACTTC. The J gene is TRBJ2-5, the V gene TRBV5-1, with D perhaps TRBD2 (7 bases). CDR3 length: 16 amino acids. V lost 2 bases and J lost 5, with 19 bases in between. Germline assignment: CDR1 SGHRS and CDR2 YFSETQ.

The V call is TRBV19, the J call TRBJ2-3; 10 bases fit TRBD2. Germline V gene lookup returns CDR1 LNHDA and CDR2 SQIVND (reference sequence). The CDR3 loop spans 15 amino acids. V was clipped by 4 bases and J by 4 bases; unmatched bases: 5. The CDR3 nucleotides read TGTGCCAGTAGTAATAGCGGGGGGTTTGCAGATACGCAGTATTTT. It codes for CASSNSGGFADTQYF.